Below, one TCR beta chain is given with its context. The antigen is not known. On the basis of clinical symptoms, serum thyroxine and TRAb, thyroid ultrasound and orbital computed tomography, diagnoses were made. The CDR3 extends over 15 amino acids. With 6 bases removed from V and 0 bases from J, the gap between germline ends came to 15 bases. Germline V gene sequence: CDR1 LGHDT, CDR2 YNNKEL (reference sequence). This entry is derived from a study of T cells in Graves' hyperthyroidism and ophthalmopathy. Study results and caveats: Stable hyperthyroidism and ophthalmopathy were separated using 13 V-J signatures. Most clonotypes expanded in thyroid above 0.001 were likewise present in blood.

The CDR3 regions of TCR beta were amplified from RNA transcripts. Primed by the HTBI set, a first-round RT-PCR was run on the TCR CDR3. Each CDR3 protein gets one entry after TCRdb re-called the multiplex PCR reads with MiXCR. The sample holds roughly 500,000 distinct CDR3 sequences, roughly 50% seen once. The gene calls are TRBV3-1 and TRBJ2-7; a weak D match, TRBD1 (6 bases). This TCR was sampled from an adult woman with Graves' disease, either hyperthyroidism or ophthalmopathy (not recorded which). Sequenced: peripheral blood or thyroid tissue (not recorded which). The CDR3 loop is CASRGRGGGSYEQYF. Written as DNA, the CDR3 is TGTGCCAGCAGGGGCAGGGGTGGAGGCTCCTACGAGCAGTACTTC.